This TCR beta chain was captured by sequencing in a study of cytomegalovirus exposure and HLA in healthy donors. General study points: With high specificity and sensitivity, the classifier reportedly diagnosed cytomegalovirus status.

With 60 Vbeta and 13 Jbeta primers, the PCR was carried out. Produced via immunoSEQ multiplex PCR; TCRdb's table is partial and in-frame only. The sample includes 150,000 or so clones, around 81% of them seen just once. On this clone itself: Its antigen is not known.

The V gene's germline CDR1 is SGHRS and CDR2 YFSETQ. There are 15 residues in the CDR3. Trimming removed 0 bases from V and 10 bases from J, with 16 bases in between. The chain links TRBV5-1 to TRBJ1-4; a possible D gene is TRBD1 (5 bases). This receptor was taken from a woman in her thirties or forties in good health and CMV-seronegative. Specimen: PBMCs. The CDR3 sequence: CASSLAGLKEGKLFF. In DNA, the CDR3 is TGCGCCAGCAGCTTGGCGGGACTGAAGGAGGGAAAACTGTTTTTT.